A single sample gave rise to the 24 T cell receptor beta chains below, sequenced in a study of T-cell reconstitution after alpha-beta-depleted transplantation in children (dated by TCRdb to about 2016). The sample's treatment or condition label is to be understood as: allogeneic hematopoietic cell transplantation with graft depleted of TCRalphabeta T cells and CD19 B cells. The library was produced with PCR. The listed sequencing device is Illumina HiSeq 2500. TCR libraries were prepared with molecular barcoding, using unique molecular identifiers to normalize TCRbeta repertoire quantification. Through fastp at Q25 and MiXCR, TCRdb rebuilt clones from the public reads, retaining in-frame beta chains. Every distinct CDR3 protein forms one entry, paired with its most common genes and DNA. The sample table records 400,000 to 450,000 distinct CDR3 sequences; about 45% of these occur just once. 25% to 30% of the sample is in the top ten clones.

The input for sequencing was PBMCs, taken before TCRalphabeta/CD19-depleted stem cell transplant. These receptors came from a girl aged 2-10 years with aplastic anemia, due to receive a stem cell transplant.

V and J are TRBV6-6 and TRBJ2-7; D unclear. Germline V gives CDR1 MNHNY, CDR2 SVGAGI (reference sequence). The CDR3 is made up of 12 amino acids. V lost 7 bases, J lost 9 bases, and 16 bases lay in between. CDR3 in amino acids: CASTLTGPTQYF. The DNA of the CDR3 is TGTGCCAGCACCCTTACCGGACCGACGCAGTACTTC.

The chain couples TRBV6-1 to TRBJ1-1, with D unresolved. The CDR3 covers 14 residues. Germline CDR1 MNHNS, CDR2 SASEGT. V lost 6 bases and J 5 bases, leaving 16 bases between the germline ends. The CDR3 region has the DNA TGTGCCAGCAGGCCGACGGCGACGGGAACTGAAGCTTTCTTT. Translating it yields CASRPTATGTEAFF.

The chain couples TRBV20-1 to TRBJ2-4; D might be TRBD2 (6 bases). Germline V lookup: CDR1 DFQATT, CDR2 SNEGSKA (reference sequence). Trimming removed 4 bases at V and 8 bases at J, with 12 bases between. The CDR3 has 12 amino acids. In DNA form, the CDR3 reads TGCAGTGCTACACCATCGGGGGACATTCAGTACTTC. It yields the protein CSATPSGDIQYF.

The sample holds a few counts of this clonotype. The V gene is TRBV30, the J gene TRBJ1-6; D is ambiguous. V shed 2 bases and J shed 15 bases, with 14 bases lying between them. The germline CDR1 and CDR2 sequences are GTSNPN and SVGIG (reference sequence). CDR3 length equals 12 residues. The CDR3 protein is CAWSTPLGDLHF. CDR3 nucleotides: TGTGCCTGGAGTACGCCCCTTGGGGACCTCCACTTT.

This clonotype has more than one count but fewer than ten. The chain employs TRBV4-1 and TRBJ1-2, with D perhaps matching TRBD1 (5 bases). This CDR3 comprises 17 residues. Germline V gives CDR1 MGHRA, CDR2 YSYEKL. Trimming left V 5 bases short and J 4 bases short, with 23 bases between. CDR3 in amino acids: CASSSTSSAGWAYGYTF. The CDR3 DNA follows: TGCGCCAGCAGCTCTACAAGCTCGGCAGGGTGGGCCTATGGCTACACCTTC.

The chain uses TRBV20-1 and TRBJ2-4; D is possibly TRBD2 (6 bases). In germline, CDR1 is DFQATT, CDR2 SNEGSKA (reference sequence). The ends were cut back, 6 bases at V and 0 bases at J, with 9 bases in the middle. This CDR3 has 13 residues. CDR3 DNA sequence: TGCAGTGCCCCGGGACTAGCCAAAAACATTCAGTACTTC. It yields the protein CSAPGLAKNIQYF.

In its sample, this clonotype was seen a few times. V gene TRBV6-1 combines with J gene TRBJ2-5; tentative D call: TRBD1 (6 bases). The ends were cut back, 6 bases at V and 3 bases at J, with 26 bases in the middle. The CDR3 length is 18 residues. The V gene's germline CDR1 is MNHNS and CDR2 SASEGT. This chain's CDR3 is CASSPNLDPRGLEETQYF. In nucleotides, the CDR3 is TGTGCCAGCAGCCCGAACCTCGACCCCAGGGGTTTGGAAGAGACCCAGTACTTC.

The chain is built from TRBV12-3 or TRBV12-4 and TRBJ2-7; the D is unclear. The CDR3 runs 14 residues. Trimming stripped 3 bases from V and 0 bases from J, with 9 bases between. The CDR3 region is CASSFLSHSYEQYF. In nucleotides, the CDR3 is TGTGCCAGCAGTTTCCTATCCCACTCCTACGAGCAGTACTTC.

The table lists this clonotype with many counts. The rearrangement links TRBV10-3 to TRBJ2-3; 10 positions match TRBD2. From germline, CDR1 is ENHRY and CDR2 SYGVKD. V gave up 6 bases and J gave up 1 base; unmatched junction bases: 4. This CDR3 is built from 15 residues. CDR3 in amino acids: CAISEGTSGTDTQYF. The CDR3 nucleotides are TGTGCCATCAGCGAGGGGACTAGCGGCACAGATACGCAGTATTTT.

The rearrangement joins TRBV12-3 or TRBV12-4 to TRBJ1-2; D ambiguous. This CDR3 comprises 13 residues. V dropped 5 bases and J dropped 4 bases, with 11 bases sitting between them. The CDR3 is CASSRSDGYGYTF. CDR3 in DNA: TGTGCCAGCAGTAGATCGGACGGCTATGGCTACACCTTC.

The chain carries TRBV28 and TRBJ1-1, with D maybe TRBD1 (5 bases). The CDR3 is 14 amino acids. V gave up 5 bases and J gave up 0 bases, with 10 bases separating them. Per germline, CDR1 MDHEN and CDR2 SYDVKM. CDR3 in amino acids: CASSRAGLNTEAFF. DNA of the CDR3: TGTGCCAGCAGTCGCGCAGGGCTGAACACTGAAGCTTTCTTT.

Many counts were recorded for this clonotype. The chain recombines TRBV11-2 with TRBJ2-1, with a weak D call TRBD2 (5 bases). This CDR3 contains 15 residues. Germline V gene sequence: CDR1 SGHAT, CDR2 FQNNGV. Trimming left V 2 bases short and J 4 bases short, with 12 bases between. CDR3 sequence (DNA): TGTGCCAGCAGCTTACGTCGGGGAACTTACAATGAGCAGTTCTTC. Encoded protein: CASSLRRGTYNEQFF. The variable domain in full, completed from reference TRBV11-2 and TRBJ2-1, reads EAGVAQSPRYKIIEKRQSVAFWCNPISGHATLYWYQQILGQGPKLLIQFQNNGVVDDSQLPKDRFSAERLKGVDSTLKIQPAKLEDSAVYLCASSLRRGTYNEQFFGPGTRLTVL.

The V call is TRBV29-1, the J call TRBJ1-3, with D possibly being TRBD1 (6 bases). Between the trimmed V and J ends, which lost 3 bases and 0 bases, there was a span of 9 bases. This CDR3 is 14 amino acids long. From germline, CDR1 is SQVTM and CDR2 ANQGSEA. The CDR3: CSVEGGPSGNTIYF. The CDR3 DNA reads as TGCAGCGTTGAGGGGGGCCCCTCTGGAAACACCATATATTTT.

This clonotype was detected only a few times. The chain couples TRBV20-1 to TRBJ1-4; 7 positions match TRBD1. Germline V gives CDR1 DFQATT, CDR2 SNEGSKA (reference sequence). This CDR3 is built from 13 residues. Trimming cost V 3 bases and J 8 bases; bases outside gene matches: 6. The CDR3 DNA sequence: TGCAGTGCTAGGCGGACAGGTGTCGAAAAACTGTTTTTT. It encodes CSARRTGVEKLFF.

In its sample, this clonotype was seen a few times. V gene TRBV20-1 combines with J gene TRBJ1-2; TRBD1 matches 9 bases. J was trimmed by 2 bases and V by 5 bases; bases with no gene match: 6. The CDR3 is made up of 14 amino acids. Germline lookup yields CDR1 DFQATT and CDR2 SNEGSKA (reference sequence). The CDR3 loop is CSALGQGQNYGYTF. CDR3 sequence (DNA): TGCAGTGCTCTTGGACAGGGGCAAAACTATGGCTACACCTTC.

This clonotype appeared a few times. This chain joins TRBV19 and TRBJ2-7, with 10 positions matching TRBD2. From germline, CDR1 is LNHDA and CDR2 SQIVND (reference sequence). J gave up 0 bases and V 3 bases, and 5 bases lay outside the gene matches. This CDR3 has 16 amino acids. The CDR3 region is CASSIRTSGVSYEQYF. CDR3 coding DNA: TGTGCCAGTAGTATCCGGACTAGCGGAGTCTCCTACGAGCAGTACTTC.

This clonotype appeared many times. This chain links TRBV11-2 with TRBJ2-5; D unclear. There are 12 residues in the CDR3. CDR1 and CDR2 from the germline V gene are SGHAT and FQNNGV. The V gene lost 1 base and the J gene lost 8 bases, with 8 bases spanning the gap. The CDR3 loop reads CASSLGPATQYF. The CDR3 DNA is TGTGCCAGCAGCTTAGGACCCGCCACCCAGTACTTC. Variable domain in full (rest from reference TRBV11-2 and TRBJ2-5): EAGVAQSPRYKIIEKRQSVAFWCNPISGHATLYWYQQILGQGPKLLIQFQNNGVVDDSQLPKDRFSAERLKGVDSTLKIQPAKLEDSAVYLCASSLGPATQYFGPGTRLLVL.

This clonotype was recorded only once. The rearrangement uses TRBV20-1 and TRBJ1-2; 8 bases line up with TRBD1. The CDR3 runs to 15 residues. The V and J ends lost 0 bases and 2 bases, in that order; junction bases with no gene match: 5. Looked up from germline, CDR1 is DFQATT and CDR2 is SNEGSKA (reference sequence). In DNA, the CDR3 is TGCAGTGCTAGAGACTCCGGGACAGGAAACTATGGCTACACCTTC. Protein sequence: CSARDSGTGNYGYTF.

This clonotype was observed once. This sequence joins TRBV3-1 and TRBJ2-1, with unresolved D. The CDR3 is 18 residues long. Trimming took 1 base from V and 0 from J, leaving 16 bases between them. Germline loops: CDR1 LGHDT, CDR2 YNNKEL (reference sequence). In DNA form, the CDR3 reads TGTGCCAGCAGCCAAGGGGTCTGGAGACATAGCTCCTACAATGAGCAGTTCTTC. Its protein product is CASSQGVWRHSSYNEQFF.

The V gene is TRBV14, the J gene TRBJ2-1, with TRBD2 matching over 8 bases. The V gene end was trimmed by 0 bases and the J gene end by 4 bases; junction bases not matched to a gene: 5. CDR1 is SGHDN and CDR2 is FVKESK in the germline V gene. CDR3 length: 16 residues. DNA of the CDR3: TGTGCCAGCAGCCAAGATAGGGTAGCGGGATACAATGAGCAGTTCTTC. Protein product: CASSQDRVAGYNEQFF.

This clonotype was seen a handful of times. The genes are TRBV28 and TRBJ1-4; D is possibly TRBD1 (5 bases). CDR1 and CDR2 from the germline V gene are MDHEN and SYDVKM. This CDR3 spans 15 amino acids. Trimming took 2 bases from V and 0 from J, leaving 7 bases between them. As DNA, the CDR3 is TGTGCCAGCAGTTTAGGGACCTCAACTAATGAAAAACTGTTTTTT. Protein sequence: CASSLGTSTNEKLFF.

This clonotype was seen only a few times. This rearrangement joins TRBV9 to TRBJ2-6; 10 bases fit TRBD2. Germline CDR1 reads SGDLS; CDR2 reads YYNGEE. CDR3 length: 18 residues. J lost 0 bases, V lost 2 bases, and 5 bases had no gene match. In DNA form, the CDR3 reads TGTGCCAGCAGCGTCCCGCGGACTAGCGGCTCTGGGGCCAACGTCCTGACTTTC. Translated: CASSVPRTSGSGANVLTF.

This chain joins TRBV5-1 and TRBJ2-7, with 9 bases matching TRBD2. Germline loops: CDR1 SGHRS, CDR2 YFSETQ. After removal of 0 bases from V and 0 bases from J, the junction contained 7 bases not matched to a gene. This CDR3 is built from 17 residues. CDR3 nucleotide sequence: TGCGCCAGCAGCTTGGAGGCGGGGGGGATTCACTCCTACGAGCAGTACTTC. Its protein product is CASSLEAGGIHSYEQYF.

Ten or more counts support this clonotype. J is TRBJ2-1 and V is TRBV29-1, with D unclear. Germline V gives CDR1 SQVTM, CDR2 ANQGSEA. The length of the CDR3 is 14 residues. Trimming shortened V by 4 bases and J by 6 bases, and 16 bases separated the two germline ends. In nucleotides, the CDR3 is TGCAGCGTTGTCCCCCTTAGCTTCTCCAATGAGCAGTTCTTC. Protein: CSVVPLSFSNEQFF.